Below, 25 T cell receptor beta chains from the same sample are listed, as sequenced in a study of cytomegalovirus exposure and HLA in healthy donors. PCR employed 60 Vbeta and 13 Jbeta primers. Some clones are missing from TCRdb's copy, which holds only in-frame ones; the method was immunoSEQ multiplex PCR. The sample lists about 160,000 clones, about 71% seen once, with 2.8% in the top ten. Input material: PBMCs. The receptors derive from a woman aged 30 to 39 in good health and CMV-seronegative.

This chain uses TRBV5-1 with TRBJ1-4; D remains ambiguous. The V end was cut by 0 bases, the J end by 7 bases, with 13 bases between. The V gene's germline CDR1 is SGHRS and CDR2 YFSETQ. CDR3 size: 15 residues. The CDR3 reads CASSLGWKESEKLFF. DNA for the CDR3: TGCGCCAGCAGCTTGGGATGGAAGGAGAGTGAAAAACTGTTTTTT.

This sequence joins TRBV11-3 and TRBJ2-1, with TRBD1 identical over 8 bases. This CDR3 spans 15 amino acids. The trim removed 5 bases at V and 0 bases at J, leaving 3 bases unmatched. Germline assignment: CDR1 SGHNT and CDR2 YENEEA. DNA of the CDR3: TGTGCCAGCAGCGCCGGGACAGGCTCCTACAATGAGCAGTTCTTC. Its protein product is CASSAGTGSYNEQFF.

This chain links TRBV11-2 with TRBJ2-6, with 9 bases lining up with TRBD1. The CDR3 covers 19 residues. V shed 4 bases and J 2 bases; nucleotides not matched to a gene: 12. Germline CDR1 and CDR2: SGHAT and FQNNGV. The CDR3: CASSWPRDRVTPGANVLTF. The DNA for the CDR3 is TGTGCCAGCAGCTGGCCCCGGGACAGGGTCACGCCTGGGGCCAACGTCCTGACTTTC. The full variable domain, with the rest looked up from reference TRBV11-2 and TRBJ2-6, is EAGVAQSPRYKIIEKRQSVAFWCNPISGHATLYWYQQILGQGPKLLIQFQNNGVVDDSQLPKDRFSAERLKGVDSTLKIQPAKLEDSAVYLCASSWPRDRVTPGANVLTFGAGSRLTVL.

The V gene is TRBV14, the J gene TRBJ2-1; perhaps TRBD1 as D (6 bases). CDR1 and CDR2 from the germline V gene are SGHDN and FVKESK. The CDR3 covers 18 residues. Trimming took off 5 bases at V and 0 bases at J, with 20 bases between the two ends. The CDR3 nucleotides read TGTGCCAGCAGCAATGGACAGAAACGTTGGAGCTCCTACAATGAGCAGTTCTTC. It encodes CASSNGQKRWSSYNEQFF.

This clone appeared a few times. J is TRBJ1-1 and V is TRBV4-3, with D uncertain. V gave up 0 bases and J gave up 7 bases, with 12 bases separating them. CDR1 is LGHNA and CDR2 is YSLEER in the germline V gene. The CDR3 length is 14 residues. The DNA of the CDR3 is TGCGCCAGCAGCCAAGATATGTATGGGAGTGAAGCTTTCTTT. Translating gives CASSQDMYGSEAFF.

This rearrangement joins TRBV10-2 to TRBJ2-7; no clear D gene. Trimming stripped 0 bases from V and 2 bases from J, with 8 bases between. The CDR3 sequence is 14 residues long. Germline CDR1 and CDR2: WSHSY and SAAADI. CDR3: CASSESGGAYEQYF. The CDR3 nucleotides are TGCGCCAGCAGTGAGTCCGGCGGAGCCTACGAGCAGTACTTC.

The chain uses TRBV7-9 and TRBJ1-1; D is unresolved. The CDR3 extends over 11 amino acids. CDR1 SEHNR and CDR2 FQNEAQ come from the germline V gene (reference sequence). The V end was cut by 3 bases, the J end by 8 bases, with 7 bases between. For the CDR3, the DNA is TGTGCCAGCAGCTTGGAGCCCGAAGCTTTCTTT. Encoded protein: CASSLEPEAFF.

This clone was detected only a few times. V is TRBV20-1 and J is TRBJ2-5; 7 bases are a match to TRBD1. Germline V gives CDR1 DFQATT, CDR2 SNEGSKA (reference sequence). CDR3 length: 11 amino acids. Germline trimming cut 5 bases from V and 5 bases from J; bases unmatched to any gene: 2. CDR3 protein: CSAGDSETQYF. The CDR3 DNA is TGCAGTGCTGGGGACAGTGAGACCCAGTACTTC.

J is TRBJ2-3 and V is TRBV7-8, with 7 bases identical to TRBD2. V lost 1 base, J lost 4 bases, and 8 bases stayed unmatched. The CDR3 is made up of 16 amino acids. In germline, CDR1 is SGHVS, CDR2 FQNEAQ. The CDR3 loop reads CASSLVVGGAADTQYF. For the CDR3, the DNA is TGTGCCAGCAGCTTAGTGGTGGGAGGGGCCGCAGATACGCAGTATTTT.

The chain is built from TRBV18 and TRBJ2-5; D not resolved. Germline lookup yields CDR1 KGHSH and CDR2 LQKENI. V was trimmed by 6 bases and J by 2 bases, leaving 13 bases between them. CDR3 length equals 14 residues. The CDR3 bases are TGTGCCAGCTCGCCATTGAACGCGCAAGAGACCCAGTACTTC. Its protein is CASSPLNAQETQYF.

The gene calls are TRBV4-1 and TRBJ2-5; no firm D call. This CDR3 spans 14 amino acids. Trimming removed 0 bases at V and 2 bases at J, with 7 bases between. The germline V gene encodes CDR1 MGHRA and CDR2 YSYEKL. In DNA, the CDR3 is TGCGCCAGCAGCCAAGATACAAATCAAGAGACCCAGTACTTC. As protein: CASSQDTNQETQYF.

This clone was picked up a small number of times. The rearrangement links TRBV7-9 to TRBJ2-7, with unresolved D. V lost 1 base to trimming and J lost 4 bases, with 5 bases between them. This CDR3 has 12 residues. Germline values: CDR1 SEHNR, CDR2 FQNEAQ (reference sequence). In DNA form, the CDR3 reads TGTGCCAGCAGCTTAGGAGTTTACGAGCAGTACTTC. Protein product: CASSLGVYEQYF.

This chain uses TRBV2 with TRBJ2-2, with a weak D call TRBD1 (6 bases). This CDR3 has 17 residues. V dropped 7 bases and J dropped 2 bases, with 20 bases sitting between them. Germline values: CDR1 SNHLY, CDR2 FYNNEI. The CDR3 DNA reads TGTGCCAGCATTGGGGGCCGAGTGGGGATAAACACCGGGGAGCTGTTTTTT. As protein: CASIGGRVGINTGELFF.

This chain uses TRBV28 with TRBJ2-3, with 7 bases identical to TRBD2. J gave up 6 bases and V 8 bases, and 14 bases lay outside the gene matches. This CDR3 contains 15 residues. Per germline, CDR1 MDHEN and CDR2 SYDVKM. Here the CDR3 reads CASGSSFWGGDTQYF. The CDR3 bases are TGTGCCAGCGGGTCGTCTTTCTGGGGAGGGGATACGCAGTATTTT. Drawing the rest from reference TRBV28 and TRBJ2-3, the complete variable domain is DVKVTQSSRYLVKRTGEKVFLECVQDMDHENMFWYRQDPGLGLRLIYFSYDVKMKEKGDIPEGYSVSREKKERFSLILESASTNQTSMYLCASGSSFWGGDTQYFGPGTRLTVL.

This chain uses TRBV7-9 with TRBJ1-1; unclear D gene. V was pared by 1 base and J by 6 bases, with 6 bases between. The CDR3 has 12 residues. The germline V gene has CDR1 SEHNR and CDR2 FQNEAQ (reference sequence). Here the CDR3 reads CASSLVPSEAFF. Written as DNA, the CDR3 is TGTGCCAGCAGCTTAGTTCCGTCTGAAGCTTTCTTT.

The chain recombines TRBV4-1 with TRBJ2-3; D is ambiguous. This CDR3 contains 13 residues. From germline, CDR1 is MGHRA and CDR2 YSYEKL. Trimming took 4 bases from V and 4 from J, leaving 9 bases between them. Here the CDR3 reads CASSPVPADTQYF. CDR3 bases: TGCGCCAGCAGCCCCGTCCCAGCAGATACGCAGTATTTT.

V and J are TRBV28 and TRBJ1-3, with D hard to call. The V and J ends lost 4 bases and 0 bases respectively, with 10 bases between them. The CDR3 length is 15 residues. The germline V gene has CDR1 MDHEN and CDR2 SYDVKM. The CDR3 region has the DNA TGTGCCAGCAGTTATATAGCGAGCTCTGGAAACACCATATATTTT. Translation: CASSYIASSGNTIYF.

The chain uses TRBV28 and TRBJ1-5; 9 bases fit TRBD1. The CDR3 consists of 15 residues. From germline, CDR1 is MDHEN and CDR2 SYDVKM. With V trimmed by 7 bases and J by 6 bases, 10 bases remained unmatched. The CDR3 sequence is CASTPVGQGAQPQHF. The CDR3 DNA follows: TGTGCCAGCACTCCAGTGGGACAGGGTGCTCAGCCCCAGCATTTT.

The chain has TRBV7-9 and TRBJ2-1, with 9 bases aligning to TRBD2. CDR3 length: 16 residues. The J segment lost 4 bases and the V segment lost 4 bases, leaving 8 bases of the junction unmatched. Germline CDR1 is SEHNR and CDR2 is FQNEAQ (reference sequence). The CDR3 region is CASSSSGTSLYNEQFF. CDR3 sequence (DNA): TGTGCCAGCAGCTCCTCCGGGACTAGCCTTTACAATGAGCAGTTCTTC.

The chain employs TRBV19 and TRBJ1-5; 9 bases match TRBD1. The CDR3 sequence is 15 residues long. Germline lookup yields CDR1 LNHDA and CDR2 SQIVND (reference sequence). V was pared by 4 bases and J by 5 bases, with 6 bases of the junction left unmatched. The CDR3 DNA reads TGTGCCAGTAGTAAAAGGACAGGGGATGATCAGCCCCAGCATTTT. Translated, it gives CASSKRTGDDQPQHF.

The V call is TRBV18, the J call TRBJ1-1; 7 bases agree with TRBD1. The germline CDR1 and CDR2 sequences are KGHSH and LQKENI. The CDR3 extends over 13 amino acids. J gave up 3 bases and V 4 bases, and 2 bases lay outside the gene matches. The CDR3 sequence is CASSHDRDTEAFF. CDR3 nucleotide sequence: TGTGCCAGCTCACACGACAGGGACACTGAAGCTTTCTTT.

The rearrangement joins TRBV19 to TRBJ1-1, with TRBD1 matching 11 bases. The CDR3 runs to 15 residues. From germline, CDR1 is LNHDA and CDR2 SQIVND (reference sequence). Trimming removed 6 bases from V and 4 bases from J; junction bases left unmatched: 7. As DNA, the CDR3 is TGTGCCAGTAGCAGCGGACAGGGGGCGCGCACTGAAGCTTTCTTT. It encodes CASSSGQGARTEAFF.

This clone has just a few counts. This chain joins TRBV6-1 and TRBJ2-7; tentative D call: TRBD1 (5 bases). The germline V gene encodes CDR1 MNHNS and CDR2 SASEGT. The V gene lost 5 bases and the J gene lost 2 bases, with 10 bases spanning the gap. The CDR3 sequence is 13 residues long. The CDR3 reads CASSLDIAYEQYF. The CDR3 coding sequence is TGTGCCAGCAGTCTGGACATCGCCTACGAGCAGTACTTC.

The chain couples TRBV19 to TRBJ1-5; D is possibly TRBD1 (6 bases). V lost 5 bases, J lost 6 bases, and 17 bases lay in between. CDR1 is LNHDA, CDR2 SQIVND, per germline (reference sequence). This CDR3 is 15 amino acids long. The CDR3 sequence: CASSPLLQGAQPQHF. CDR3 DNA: TGTGCCAGTAGTCCGCTCCTACAGGGAGCTCAGCCCCAGCATTTT. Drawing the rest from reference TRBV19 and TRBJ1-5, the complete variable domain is DGGITQSPKYLFRKEGQNVTLSCEQNLNHDAMYWYRQDPGQGLRLIYYSQIVNDFQKGDIAEGYSVSREKKESFPLTVTSAQKNPTAFYLCASSPLLQGAQPQHFGDGTRLSIL.

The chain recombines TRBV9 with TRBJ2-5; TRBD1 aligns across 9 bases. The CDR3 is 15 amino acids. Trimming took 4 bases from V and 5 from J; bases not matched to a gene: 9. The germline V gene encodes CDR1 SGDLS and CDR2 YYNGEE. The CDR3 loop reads CASSQGGQGGETQYF. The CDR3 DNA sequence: TGTGCCAGCAGCCAAGGGGGACAGGGCGGTGAGACCCAGTACTTC.